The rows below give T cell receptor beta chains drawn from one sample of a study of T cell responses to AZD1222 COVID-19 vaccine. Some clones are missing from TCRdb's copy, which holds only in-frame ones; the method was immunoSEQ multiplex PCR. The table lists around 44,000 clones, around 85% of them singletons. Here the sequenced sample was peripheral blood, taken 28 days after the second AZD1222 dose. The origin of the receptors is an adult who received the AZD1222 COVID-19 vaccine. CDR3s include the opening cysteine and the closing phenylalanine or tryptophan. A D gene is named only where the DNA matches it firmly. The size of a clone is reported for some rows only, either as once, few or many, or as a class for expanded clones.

cdr3_aa: CATPRGKNTEAFF
cdr3_nt: TGTGCCACCCCTCGGGGGAAGAACACTGAAGCTTTCTTT
clone_size: NA
d_call: NA
v_call: TRBV12-3/TRBV12-4
j_call: TRBJ1-1
cdr3_length: 13

cdr3_aa: CAISELATGGGNTQYF
cdr3_nt: TGTGCCATCAGTGAGTTGGCGACAGGGGGCGGAAATACGCAGTATTTT
clone_size: once
d_call: TRBD1
v_call: TRBV10-3
j_call: TRBJ2-3
cdr3_length: 16

cdr3_aa: CSVDGLPGGPGEQYF
cdr3_nt: TGCAGCGTTGACGGGCTCCCGGGAGGGCCGGGCGAGCAGTACTTC
clone_size: NA
d_call: TRBD2
v_call: TRBV29-1
j_call: TRBJ2-7
cdr3_length: 15

cdr3_aa: CASSLGQGAHQPQHF
cdr3_nt: TGTGCCAGCAGCTTAGGACAGGGGGCGCATCAGCCCCAGCATTTT
clone_size: NA
d_call: TRBD1
v_call: TRBV7-9
j_call: TRBJ1-5
cdr3_length: 15

cdr3_aa: CASSLTGGFSNQPQHF
cdr3_nt: TGTGCCAGCAGCCTAACGGGAGGGTTTAGCAATCAGCCCCAGCATTTT
clone_size: few
d_call: NA
v_call: TRBV5-6
j_call: TRBJ1-5
cdr3_length: 16

cdr3_aa: CASSQVEQGEQYF
cdr3_nt: TGCGCCAGCAGCCAAGTTGAACAGGGAGAGCAGTACTTC
clone_size: NA
d_call: NA
v_call: TRBV4-1
j_call: TRBJ2-7
cdr3_length: 13

cdr3_aa: CASSLDPPGLAGGGPSYEQYF
cdr3_nt: TGTGCCAGTAGTCTGGACCCCCCCGGACTAGCGGGAGGGGGGCCCTCCTACGAGCAGTACTTC
clone_size: NA
d_call: TRBD2
v_call: TRBV19
j_call: TRBJ2-7
cdr3_length: 21

cdr3_aa: CASSEYKQGAYEQYF
cdr3_nt: TGTGCCAGCAGTGAATATAAACAGGGGGCCTACGAGCAGTACTTC
clone_size: NA
d_call: TRBD1
v_call: TRBV25-1
j_call: TRBJ2-7
cdr3_length: 15

cdr3_aa: CSAHQYQETQYF
cdr3_nt: TGCAGCGCCCACCAGTACCAAGAGACCCAGTACTTC
clone_size: NA
d_call: NA
v_call: TRBV29-1
j_call: TRBJ2-5
cdr3_length: 12

cdr3_aa: CASSQGIGTYEQYF
cdr3_nt: TGTGCCAGCAGCCAGGGTATCGGAACCTACGAGCAGTACTTC
clone_size: NA
d_call: NA
v_call: TRBV6-2/TRBV6-3
j_call: TRBJ2-7
cdr3_length: 14

cdr3_aa: CASSQHILGLGRISGELFF
cdr3_nt: TGTGCCAGCAGCCAACATATCCTAGGACTAGGAAGAATCTCCGGGGAGCTGTTTTTT
clone_size: NA
d_call: TRBD2
v_call: TRBV14
j_call: TRBJ2-2
cdr3_length: 19

cdr3_aa: CAWMNREDTEAFF
cdr3_nt: TGTGCCTGGATGAACAGGGAGGACACTGAAGCTTTCTTT
clone_size: NA
d_call: NA
v_call: TRBV30
j_call: TRBJ1-1
cdr3_length: 13

cdr3_aa: CASSVRDYGSYEQYF
cdr3_nt: TGTGCCAGCAGCGTACGGGATTACGGTTCATACGAGCAGTACTTC
clone_size: NA
d_call: NA
v_call: TRBV11-2
j_call: TRBJ2-7
cdr3_length: 15

cdr3_aa: CASSTIGRLNSPLHF
cdr3_nt: TGTGCCAGCAGCACAATAGGACGGCTTAATTCACCCCTCCACTTT
clone_size: once
d_call: NA
v_call: TRBV11-2
j_call: TRBJ1-6
cdr3_length: 15

cdr3_aa: CASSRVEGGYTF
cdr3_nt: TGTGCCAGCAGCCGCGTTGAGGGCGGCTACACCTTC
clone_size: few
d_call: NA
v_call: TRBV6-5
j_call: TRBJ1-2
cdr3_length: 12

cdr3_aa: CASSPGQGFYGYTF
cdr3_nt: TGTGCCAGCAGCCCGGGACAGGGCTTCTATGGCTACACCTTC
clone_size: NA
d_call: TRBD1
v_call: TRBV7-8
j_call: TRBJ1-2
cdr3_length: 14

cdr3_aa: CASSVDKSGGELFF
cdr3_nt: TGTGCCAGCAGCGTAGATAAGTCCGGCGGGGAGCTGTTTTTT
clone_size: NA
d_call: NA
v_call: TRBV9
j_call: TRBJ2-2
cdr3_length: 14

cdr3_aa: CASRRLAFTTGELFF
cdr3_nt: TGTGCCAGCAGGCGACTAGCGTTCACCACCGGGGAGCTGTTTTTT
clone_size: NA
d_call: TRBD2
v_call: TRBV6-5
j_call: TRBJ2-2
cdr3_length: 15

cdr3_aa: CASSLRLAEYNEQFF
cdr3_nt: TGTGCCAGCAGCCTGCGACTAGCGGAATACAATGAGCAGTTCTTC
clone_size: NA
d_call: TRBD2
v_call: TRBV7-9
j_call: TRBJ2-1
cdr3_length: 15

cdr3_aa: CASSSLGTEAFF
cdr3_nt: TGTGCCAGCAGCTCCCTGGGCACTGAAGCTTTCTTT
clone_size: NA
d_call: NA
v_call: TRBV5-6
j_call: TRBJ1-1
cdr3_length: 12

cdr3_aa: CASRPGLDGETQYF
cdr3_nt: TGTGCCAGCAGGCCGGGACTAGATGGAGAGACCCAGTACTTC
clone_size: NA
d_call: TRBD2
v_call: TRBV27
j_call: TRBJ2-5
cdr3_length: 14

cdr3_aa: CASSTGTGLGEQYF
cdr3_nt: TGTGCCAGCAGCACCGGGACAGGGTTAGGCGAGCAGTACTTC
clone_size: NA
d_call: TRBD1
v_call: TRBV7-6
j_call: TRBJ2-7
cdr3_length: 14